These T cell receptor beta chains were read from a single sample in a study of control samples from healthy donors and cancer patients. Method: immunoSEQ multiplex PCR; TCRdb's copy keeps in-frame clones and lacks some. This sample's table reports approximately 190,000 clones. Sequencing used blood. These receptors came from a woman aged 30 to 39 in good health. CDR3s include the opening cysteine and the closing phenylalanine or tryptophan.

v_gene: TRBV4-1
j_gene: TRBJ1-1
CDR3aa: CASSQVRVFTEAFF

v_gene: TRBV9
j_gene: TRBJ2-5
CDR3aa: CASSVGTVEETQYF

v_gene: TRBV6-2/TRBV6-3
j_gene: TRBJ1-2
CDR3aa: CASSLGRLATNYGYTF

v_gene: TRBV4-3
j_gene: TRBJ2-7
CDR3aa: CASSQDLGTGDHEQYF

v_gene: TRBV6-5
j_gene: TRBJ1-6
CDR3aa: CAVKQASINSPLHF

v_gene: TRBV4-2
j_gene: TRBJ2-3
CDR3aa: CASSQGSGTGGTDTQYF

v_gene: TRBV4-1
j_gene: TRBJ1-5
CDR3aa: CASSRALGGNQPQHF

v_gene: TRBV6-5
j_gene: TRBJ1-2
CDR3aa: CASSSRTGRPYGYTF

v_gene: TRBV4-1
j_gene: TRBJ1-2
CDR3aa: CASSQTLGLGYTF

v_gene: TRBV7-2
j_gene: TRBJ2-7
CDR3aa: CASSLEGQSIRRDEQYF

v_gene: TRBV19
j_gene: TRBJ1-1
CDR3aa: CASSGGNLNTEAFF

v_gene: TRBV10-3
j_gene: TRBJ1-5
CDR3aa: CAAGNQPQHF

v_gene: TRBV5-5
j_gene: TRBJ2-1
CDR3aa: CASSLGPSSYNEQFF

v_gene: TRBV6-1
j_gene: TRBJ1-2
CDR3aa: CASSEYGSNYGYTF

v_gene: TRBV15
j_gene: TRBJ1-2
CDR3aa: CATSPGQGFWGYTF

v_gene: TRBV6-5
j_gene: TRBJ2-3
CDR3aa: CASSLQGSKTDTQYF

v_gene: TRBV7-2
j_gene: TRBJ1-2
CDR3aa: CASSLRSWHTF

v_gene: TRBV20-1
j_gene: TRBJ1-1
CDR3aa: CSARDQGLAFF

v_gene: TRBV9
j_gene: TRBJ2-7
CDR3aa: CASSVDGGLYEQYF

v_gene: TRBV10-3
j_gene: TRBJ1-2
CDR3aa: CATVTGGGVGYGYTF

v_gene: TRBV15
j_gene: TRBJ1-4
CDR3aa: CATRHEGSREKLFF

v_gene: TRBV14
j_gene: TRBJ1-3
CDR3aa: CASSQAEFSSGNTIYF